This T cell receptor beta chain was sequenced in a study of Graves' ophthalmopathy and Graves' hyperthyroidism. Researchers took RNA transcripts and amplified TCR beta CDR3 regions from them. HTBI-primed first-round RT-PCR preceded second-round multiplex PCR. TCRdb used MiXCR to reprocess the multiplex PCR reads, holding one entry per CDR3 protein. The repertoire includes approximately 640,000 distinct CDR3 sequences, about two fifths of them detected once, and more than 2.5% sits in the top ten. Patients with other autoimmune diseases, uncontrolled infections, pregnancy or lactation were excluded. V lost 1 base and J lost 3; bases outside the gene matches: 3. Per germline, CDR1 SNHLY and CDR2 FYNNEI. CDR3 size: 16 residues.

The TCR originated in an adult man with Graves' ophthalmopathy. The chain has TRBV2 and TRBJ2-1, with 10 bases that match TRBD2. Source material: peripheral blood. The CDR3 reads CASSEGAGGYYNEQFF. CDR3 DNA sequence: TGTGCCAGCAGTGAAGGAGCGGGAGGGTACTACAATGAGCAGTTCTTC.